This TCR beta chain was documented in a study of blood T cell repertoires in COVID-19 (dated by TCRdb to 2019 to 2021). The study in broad terms: The collaborator samples originated in the United States, Italy and Spain and spanned the acute and convalescent phases of COVID-19. The repertoires were released in a freely available public database intended as a resource for research on the immune response to SARS-CoV-2. A de-identified subject ID, COVID-19 status, age in years and sex were almost always included in the sample metadata. The material from the prospective study consisted of cDNA or gDNA derived from T cells, B-cell-depleted T cells, or PBMCs. Where available, HLA class I and class II types were obtained from metadata supplied by the sample provider rather than from assay-based typing. The samples were drawn from two sources: the first 160 participants of the ongoing ImmuneRACE study, and 950 to 1,500 subjects contributed by 6 global collaborators. Deeply sampled blood TCRbeta repertoires from subjects exposed to, actively infected with, or recovered from COVID-19 were included in the dataset. Broader findings and caveats from the paper: How much clinical and demographic metadata was included differed by source and by participant, and the metadata was provided uncurated.

TCRbeta CDR3 regions were amplified from genomic DNA using the immunoSEQ Assay, a bias-controlled multiplex PCR. Regarding the original processing steps: Within the assay, amplification of reference gene primers was used to estimate how many nucleated cells each sample contained. To quantify the absolute abundance of each unique TCRbeta CDR3 rearrangement, sequence reads were collapsed and filtered. For each sample, productive Simpson clonality was calculated as the square root of Simpson's diversity index across productive rearrangements. TCRdb carries this immuneACCESS record with in-frame sequences only. Its versions omit some clonotypes, under half of them owing to an unresolved V gene in the studies checked, with the rest unexplained. The V and J calls and clone size were taken over from that table, and D and trimming were inferred from the DNA. In all, the sample holds some 170,000 clones, and around 83% of those were seen once. 1.1% of the sample belongs to the ten largest clones.

Note on this clone: Its antigen is currently not known. No base-level quality is on record; no much larger clone is a single base apart.

The collaborating institutions used their own protocols to collect whole blood in K2EDTA tubes. For TCRbeta analysis, collaborator samples were shipped as frozen whole blood, as isolated PBMCs, or as DNA extracted from either sample type. The junction shows trimming of 4 bases on V and 11 bases on J, and the gene matches do not reach 10 bases of it. The CDR3 holds 14 amino acids from the cysteine to the phenylalanine. Only the CDR3 portion is preserved as DNA: 42 bases, with reading frame beginning at the first base. The germline V gene specifies SGHRS as CDR1 and YFSETQ as CDR2. The origin of this receptor is a man in his forties with acute or convalescent COVID-19. Sample: peripheral blood. The rearranged segments are TRBV5-1 and TRBJ1-4, and 8 bases in between align with TRBD1. The CDR3 region: CASSTGQGGGKLFF. The nucleotide sequence is given as TGCGCCAGCAGCACCGGACAGGGAGGAGGTAAACTGTTTTTT.